Listed below are T cell receptor beta chains from one sample, sequenced in a study of T cell responses to AZD1222 COVID-19 vaccine. Profiled with immunoSEQ multiplex PCR; TCRdb holds only in-frame clones, not every one. The data show about 99,000 clones, 93% seen once. The sample was peripheral blood, taken on day 0 of AZD1222 vaccination. The source is an adult in good health. CDR3s leave out the opening cysteine and the closing phenylalanine or tryptophan. D genes are given only for firm matches.

V | D | CDR3
TRBV5-4 | . | ASSLVHQPSGYT
TRBV6-1 | . | ASSESRGPAEKLF
TRBV7-9 | . | ASIRREHSYNEQF
TRBV9 | TRBD1 | ASSPRGAATNEKLF
TRBV18 | TRBD2 | ASSPFSAGDQTQY
TRBV7-2 | TRBD2 | ASSTELAGGYNEQF
TRBV19 | . | ASSRSGGTDTQY
TRBV18 | . | ASSPPQRNTGELF
TRBV5-1 | TRBD1 | ASKLGPATGWTEAF
TRBV5-1 | TRBD2 | ASSLALAGGNEQY
TRBV6-5 | TRBD1 | ASRRTGGTDTQY
TRBV6-5 | TRBD1 | ASSSTGTGLYNEQF
TRBV25-1 | . | ASTAGGGNTIY
TRBV4-1 | . | ASSQELVISYNEQF
TRBV5-1 | TRBD1 | ASSFQDRVTDTQY
TRBV7-9 | . | ASKRTPDGGEQF
TRBV19 | TRBD2 | ASSGASGVADTQY
TRBV7-9 | TRBD2 | ASSLGGLAYTDTQY
TRBV6-5 | . | ASRDQGQAGYT
TRBV27 | TRBD1 | ASSSGQVTSYNEQF
TRBV3-1/TRBV3-2 | TRBD1 | ASSQETGIGYGYT
TRBV6-1 | . | ASSEGRAESREAF
TRBV7-9 | . | ATRKGGANYGYT
TRBV7-2 | TRBD2 | ASSLRSGGGAYEQY
TRBV18 | . | ASSPRARDIQY
TRBV29-1 | TRBD1 | SVLQGEYGYT
TRBV6-5 | . | ASSYSGRGDEQY
TRBV6-1 | TRBD1 | ASSEIEDRGKNEQF
TRBV7-8 | . | ASSPVGGNYGYT
TRBV7-2 | . | ASSLGLSYNAQF
TRBV5-6 | TRBD1 | ASSLQGRSDTQY
TRBV9 | . | ASSTPRGAYHGYT
TRBV25-1 | . | ASRGMNTEAF
TRBV7-9 | TRBD2 | ASSLVSSGRNEQF
TRBV6-2/TRBV6-3 | . | ASSYSKLGQGGKPQH
TRBV18 | TRBD2 | ASSPRLAGSRKTQY
TRBV18 | . | ASSPRLQETQY
TRBV10-3 | TRBD2 | AIGAGVIAGVTDTQY
TRBV30 | TRBD1 | AWSNSGTGYEKLF
TRBV7-9 | TRBD1 | ASRRGTGGFGYT
TRBV18 | TRBD1 | ASSPKKLTGGNEQY
TRBV15 | . | ATSRGGQGGNEQY
TRBV9 | . | ASSSQETQY
TRBV7-7 | . | ASSSADTDTQY
TRBV3-1/TRBV3-2 | . | ASSRINSPLH
TRBV5-1 | TRBD2 | ASSLSGLGRGPDTQY
TRBV12-3/TRBV12-4 | . | ASRASWNTEAF
TRBV20-1 | . | SAGQEDGYT
TRBV7-2 | TRBD1 | ASSLWTGDQPQH
TRBV19 | . | ASSIGTKSYGYT
TRBV29-1 | . | SVEVRGVPEAF
TRBV28 | TRBD1 | ASSRTGAGANVLT
TRBV5-1 | TRBD1 | ASSMQGGETEAF
TRBV13 | . | ASSPVGMAAMNEQF